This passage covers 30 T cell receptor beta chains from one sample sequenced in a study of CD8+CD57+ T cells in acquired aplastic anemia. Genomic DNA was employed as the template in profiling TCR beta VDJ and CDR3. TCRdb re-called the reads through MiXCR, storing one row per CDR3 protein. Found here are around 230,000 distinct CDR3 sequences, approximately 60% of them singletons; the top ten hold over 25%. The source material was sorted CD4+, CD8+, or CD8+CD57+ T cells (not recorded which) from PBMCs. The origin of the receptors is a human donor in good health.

DNA of the CDR3: TGTGCCAGCGGCAGCCGACAGCCTAACTATGGCTACACCTTC. It codes for CASGSRQPNYGYTF. The V call is TRBV7-8, the J call TRBJ1-2; D might be TRBD1 (5 bases). Germline loops: CDR1 SGHVS, CDR2 FQNEAQ. The V gene lost 8 bases and the J gene lost 0 bases, with 13 bases spanning the gap. The CDR3 contains 14 residues.

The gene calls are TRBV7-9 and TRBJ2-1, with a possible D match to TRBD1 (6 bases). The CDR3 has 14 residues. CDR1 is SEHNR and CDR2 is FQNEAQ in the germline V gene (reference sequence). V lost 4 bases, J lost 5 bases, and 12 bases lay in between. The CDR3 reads CASSSRNRDNEQFF. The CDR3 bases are TGTGCCAGCAGCTCTAGGAACAGGGACAATGAGCAGTTCTTC.

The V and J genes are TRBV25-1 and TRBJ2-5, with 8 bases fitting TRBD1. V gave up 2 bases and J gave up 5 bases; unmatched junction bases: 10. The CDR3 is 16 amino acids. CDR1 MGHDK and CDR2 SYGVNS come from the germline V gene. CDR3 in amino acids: CASSEGGQVRGETQYF. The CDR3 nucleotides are TGTGCCAGCAGTGAAGGGGGACAGGTGAGGGGGGAGACCCAGTACTTC.

Here the CDR3 reads CASSLNTGMNTEAFF. CDR3 in DNA: TGTGCCAGCAGCTTAAACACAGGGATGAACACTGAAGCTTTCTTT. This chain joins TRBV7-9 and TRBJ1-1; TRBD1 is a possible D gene (6 bases). Germline CDR1 SEHNR, CDR2 FQNEAQ (reference sequence). The CDR3 spans 15 residues. The germline V and J ends were trimmed by 2 bases and 0 bases, with 10 bases remaining between them.

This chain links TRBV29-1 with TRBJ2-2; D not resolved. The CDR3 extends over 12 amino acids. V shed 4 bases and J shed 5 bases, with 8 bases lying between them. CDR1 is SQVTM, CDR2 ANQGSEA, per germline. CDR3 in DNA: TGCAGCGTTGGGCGCGGAACCGGGGAGCTGTTTTTT. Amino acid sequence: CSVGRGTGELFF.

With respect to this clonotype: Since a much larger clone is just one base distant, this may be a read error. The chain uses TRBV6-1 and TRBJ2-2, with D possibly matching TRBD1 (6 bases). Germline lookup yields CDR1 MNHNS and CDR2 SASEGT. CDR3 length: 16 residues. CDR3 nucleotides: TGTGCCAGCCAGCCCGAAGGGCAGGGGTACACCGGGGAGCCGTTTTTT. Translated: CASQPEGQGYTGEPFF.

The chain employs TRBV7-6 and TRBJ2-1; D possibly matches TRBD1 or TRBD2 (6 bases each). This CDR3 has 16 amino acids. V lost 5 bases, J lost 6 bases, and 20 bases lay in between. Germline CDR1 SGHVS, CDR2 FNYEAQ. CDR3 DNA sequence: TGTGCCAGCAGCCCGGGGGCGGCTCGGGGGATCAATGAGCAGTTCTTC. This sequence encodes CASSPGAARGINEQFF.

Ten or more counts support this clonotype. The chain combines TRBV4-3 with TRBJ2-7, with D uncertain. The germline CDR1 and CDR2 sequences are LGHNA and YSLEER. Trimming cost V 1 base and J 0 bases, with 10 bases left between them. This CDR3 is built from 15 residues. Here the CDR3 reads CASSQVLGVSYEQYF. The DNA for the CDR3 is TGCGCCAGCAGCCAAGTTCTGGGTGTCTCCTACGAGCAGTACTTC.

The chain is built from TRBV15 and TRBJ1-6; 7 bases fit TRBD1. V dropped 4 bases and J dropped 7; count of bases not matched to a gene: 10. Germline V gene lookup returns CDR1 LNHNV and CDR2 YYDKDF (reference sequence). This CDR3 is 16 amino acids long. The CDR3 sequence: CATSTPNGQANSPLHF. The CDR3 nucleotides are TGTGCCACCAGCACACCTAACGGACAGGCCAATTCACCCCTCCACTTT.

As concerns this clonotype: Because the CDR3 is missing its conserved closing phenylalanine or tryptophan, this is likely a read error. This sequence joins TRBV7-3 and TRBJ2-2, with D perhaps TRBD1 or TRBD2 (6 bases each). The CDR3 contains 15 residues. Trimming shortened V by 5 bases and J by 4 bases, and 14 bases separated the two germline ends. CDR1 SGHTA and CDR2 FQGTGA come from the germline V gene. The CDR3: CASSPARGGTGELFL. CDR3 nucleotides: TGTGCCAGCAGCCCGGCCAGGGGAGGCACCGGGGAGCTGTTTTTA.

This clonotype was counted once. CDR3 in DNA: TGTGCCAGTAAAGGGTACGGCTACAATGAGCAGTTCTTC. The encoded protein is CASKGYGYNEQFF. The V gene is TRBV19, the J gene TRBJ2-1; no clear D gene. Germline V gives CDR1 LNHDA, CDR2 SQIVND (reference sequence). V lost 7 bases and J 3 bases, leaving 10 bases between the germline ends. The CDR3 sequence is 13 residues long. Complete variable domain (other parts from reference TRBV19 and TRBJ2-1): DGGITQSPKYLFRKEGQNVTLSCEQNLNHDAMYWYRQDPGQGLRLIYYSQIVNDFQKGDIAEGYSVSREKKESFPLTVTSAQKNPTAFYLCASKGYGYNEQFFGPGTRLTVL.

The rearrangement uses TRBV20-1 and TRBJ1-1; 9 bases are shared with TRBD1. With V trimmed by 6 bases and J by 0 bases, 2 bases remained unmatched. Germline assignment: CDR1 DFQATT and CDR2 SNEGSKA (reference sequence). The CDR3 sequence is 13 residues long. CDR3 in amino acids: CSANRGLNTEAFF. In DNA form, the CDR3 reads TGCAGTGCGAACAGGGGGCTGAACACTGAAGCTTTCTTT.

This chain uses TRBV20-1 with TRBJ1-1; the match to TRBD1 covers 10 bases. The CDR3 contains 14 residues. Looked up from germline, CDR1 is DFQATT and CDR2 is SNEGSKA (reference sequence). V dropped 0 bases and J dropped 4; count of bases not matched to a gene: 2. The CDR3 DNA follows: TGCAGTGCTAGAGAACGGACAGGGGGCACTGAAGCTTTCTTT. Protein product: CSARERTGGTEAFF.

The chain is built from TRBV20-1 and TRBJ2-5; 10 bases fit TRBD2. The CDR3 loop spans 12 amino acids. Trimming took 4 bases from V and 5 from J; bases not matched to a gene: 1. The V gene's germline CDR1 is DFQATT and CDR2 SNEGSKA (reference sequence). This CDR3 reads CSAKRGGETQYF. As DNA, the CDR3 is TGCAGTGCTAAGCGGGGGGGGGAGACCCAGTACTTC.

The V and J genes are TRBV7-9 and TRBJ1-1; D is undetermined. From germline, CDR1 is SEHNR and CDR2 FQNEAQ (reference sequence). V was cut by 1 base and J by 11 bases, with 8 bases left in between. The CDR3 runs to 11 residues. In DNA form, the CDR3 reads TGTGCCAGCAGCTTAGGAGGAGACGCTTTCTTT. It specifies CASSLGGDAFF.

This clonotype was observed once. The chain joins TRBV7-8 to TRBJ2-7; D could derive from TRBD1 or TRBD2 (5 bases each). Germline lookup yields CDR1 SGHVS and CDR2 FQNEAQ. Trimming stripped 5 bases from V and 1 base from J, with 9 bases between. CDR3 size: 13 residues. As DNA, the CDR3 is TGTGCCAGCAGCCGGGACGGTTCCTACGAGCAGTACTTC. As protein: CASSRDGSYEQYF.

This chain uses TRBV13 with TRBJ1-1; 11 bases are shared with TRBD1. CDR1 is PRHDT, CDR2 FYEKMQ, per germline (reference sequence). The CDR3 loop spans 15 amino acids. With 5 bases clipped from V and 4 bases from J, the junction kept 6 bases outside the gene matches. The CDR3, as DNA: TGTGCCAGCAGCGCCGCCGGGACAGGGGGCACTGAAGCTTTCTTT. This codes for CASSAAGTGGTEAFF.

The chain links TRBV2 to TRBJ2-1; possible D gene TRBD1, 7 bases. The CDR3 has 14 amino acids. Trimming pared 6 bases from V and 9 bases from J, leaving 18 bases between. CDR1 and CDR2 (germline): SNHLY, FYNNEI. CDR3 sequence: CASSRGADRREQFF. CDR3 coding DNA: TGTGCCAGCAGCAGGGGGGCTGATAGGCGTGAGCAGTTCTTC.

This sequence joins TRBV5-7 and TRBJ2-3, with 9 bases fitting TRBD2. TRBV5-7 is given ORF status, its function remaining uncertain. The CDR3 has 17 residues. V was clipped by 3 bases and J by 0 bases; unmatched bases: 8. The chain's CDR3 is CASSWRAGGPSTDTQYF. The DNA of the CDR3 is TGTGCCAGCAGCTGGAGGGCGGGGGGGCCGAGCACAGATACGCAGTATTTT.

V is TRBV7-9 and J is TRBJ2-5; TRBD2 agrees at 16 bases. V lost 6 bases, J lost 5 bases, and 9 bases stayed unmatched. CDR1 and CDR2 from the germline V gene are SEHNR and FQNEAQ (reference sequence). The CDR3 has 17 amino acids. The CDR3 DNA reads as TGTGCCAGCAGTCTGGGACTAGCGGGGGGGCTAGAGGAGACCCAGTACTTC. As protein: CASSLGLAGGLEETQYF.

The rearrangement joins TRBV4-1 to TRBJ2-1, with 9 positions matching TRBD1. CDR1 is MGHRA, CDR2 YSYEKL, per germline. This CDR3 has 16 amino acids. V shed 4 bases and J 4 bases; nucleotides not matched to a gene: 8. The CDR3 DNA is TGCGCCAGCAGCCGTTCACAGGGGGCCACATACAATGAGCAGTTCTTC. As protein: CASSRSQGATYNEQFF.

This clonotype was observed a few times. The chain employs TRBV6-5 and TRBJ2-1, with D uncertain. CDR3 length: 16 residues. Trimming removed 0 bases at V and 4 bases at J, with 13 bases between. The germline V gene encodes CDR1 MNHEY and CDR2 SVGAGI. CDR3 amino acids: CASSYSPVATYNEQFF. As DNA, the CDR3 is TGTGCCAGCAGTTACTCGCCCGTGGCCACATACAATGAGCAGTTCTTC.

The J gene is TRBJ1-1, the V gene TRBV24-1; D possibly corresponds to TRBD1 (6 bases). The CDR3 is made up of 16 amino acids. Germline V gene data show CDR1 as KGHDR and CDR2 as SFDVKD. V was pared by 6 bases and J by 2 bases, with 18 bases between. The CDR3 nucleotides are TGTGCCACCAGTTTAGGGACGGACAGCTACAACACTGAAGCTTTCTTT. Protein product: CATSLGTDSYNTEAFF.

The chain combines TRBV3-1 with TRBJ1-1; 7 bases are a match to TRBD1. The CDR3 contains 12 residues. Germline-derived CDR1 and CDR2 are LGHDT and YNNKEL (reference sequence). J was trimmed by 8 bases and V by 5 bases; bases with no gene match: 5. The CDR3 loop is CASSDTGAEAFF. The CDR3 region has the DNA TGTGCCAGCAGCGATACAGGGGCCGAAGCTTTCTTT.

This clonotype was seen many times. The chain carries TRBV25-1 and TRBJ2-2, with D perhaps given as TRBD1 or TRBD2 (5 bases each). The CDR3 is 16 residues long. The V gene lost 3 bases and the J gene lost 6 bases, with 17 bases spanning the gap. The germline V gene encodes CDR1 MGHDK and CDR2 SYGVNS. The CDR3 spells CASSDYGAEGAGELFF. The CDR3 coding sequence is TGTGCCAGCAGTGATTATGGGGCCGAGGGTGCCGGGGAGCTGTTTTTT.

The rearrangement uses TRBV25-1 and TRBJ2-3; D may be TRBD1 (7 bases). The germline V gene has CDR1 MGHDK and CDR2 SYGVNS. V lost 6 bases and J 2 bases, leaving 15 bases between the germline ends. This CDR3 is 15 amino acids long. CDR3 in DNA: TGTGCCAGCAGACGCGGAGGGGGCCCCACAGATACGCAGTATTTT. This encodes CASRRGGGPTDTQYF.

Here the CDR3 DNA reads TGTGCCAGCACCCCCCGGGGGACTAGCGGTTCCTACGAGCAGTACTTC. This codes for CASTPRGTSGSYEQYF. J is TRBJ2-7 and V is TRBV7-3, with 11 bases that match TRBD2. The length of the CDR3 is 16 residues. Trimming removed 7 bases from V and 1 base from J; junction bases left unmatched: 9. Germline V lookup: CDR1 SGHTA, CDR2 FQGTGA.

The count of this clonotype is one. For the CDR3, the DNA is TGTGCCAGTAGTATAGGGGACGCCAGCACAGATACGCAGTATTTT. Amino acid sequence: CASSIGDASTDTQYF. The rearrangement uses TRBV19 and TRBJ2-3; D is perhaps TRBD1 or TRBD2 (5 bases each). Germline CDR1 is LNHDA and CDR2 is SQIVND (reference sequence). V shed 1 base and J shed 0 bases, with 8 bases lying between them. The CDR3 runs to 15 residues.

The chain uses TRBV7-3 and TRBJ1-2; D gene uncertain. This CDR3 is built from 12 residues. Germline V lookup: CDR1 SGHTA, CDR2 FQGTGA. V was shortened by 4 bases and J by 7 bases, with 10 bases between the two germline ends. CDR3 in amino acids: CASSSSLVGYTF. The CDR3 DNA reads TGTGCCAGCAGCTCTTCGTTGGTTGGCTACACCTTC. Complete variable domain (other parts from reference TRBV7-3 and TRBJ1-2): GAGVSQTPSNKVTEKGKYVELRCDPISGHTALYWYRQSLGQGPEFLIYFQGTGAADDSGLPNDRFFAVRPEGSVSTLKIQRTERGDSAVYLCASSSSLVGYTFGSGTRLTVV.

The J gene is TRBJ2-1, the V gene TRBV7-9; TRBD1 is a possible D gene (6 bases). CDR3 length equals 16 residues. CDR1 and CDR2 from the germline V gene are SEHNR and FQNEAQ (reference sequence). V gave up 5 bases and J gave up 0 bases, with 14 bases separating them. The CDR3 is CASSPGQPASYNEQFF. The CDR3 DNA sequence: TGTGCCAGCAGCCCGGGACAACCCGCCTCCTACAATGAGCAGTTCTTC.